The 28 T cell receptor beta chains reported below all come from one sample, sequenced in a study of cytomegalovirus exposure and HLA in healthy donors. Clones were sequenced by immunoSEQ multiplex PCR, and TCRdb holds only the in-frame ones, with some missing. The repertoire consists of around 150,000 clones, with nearly 90% occurring once and the leading ten covering 10%. Sequencing input: PBMCs. These TCRs come from a young woman in good health and CMV-seropositive.

The CDR3 DNA reads as TGCGCCAGCAGCTTTTATTCAGGGGGAGGCGAGCAGTACTTC. Translated: CASSFYSGGGEQYF. The rearrangement uses TRBV5-1 and TRBJ2-7, with D tentatively TRBD1 (7 bases). This CDR3 region has 14 residues. Trimming cost V 2 bases and J 6 bases, with 15 bases left between them. Germline V gives CDR1 SGHRS, CDR2 YFSETQ.

This CDR3 is CASSSRGYSTDTQYF. The CDR3 coding sequence is TGCGCCAGCAGCTCAAGGGGGTATAGCACAGATACGCAGTATTTT. The chain employs TRBV5-1 and TRBJ2-3, with D possibly being TRBD1 (6 bases). From germline, CDR1 is SGHRS and CDR2 YFSETQ. CDR3 size: 15 residues. Trimming cost V 3 bases and J 0 bases, with 11 bases left between them.

The chain is built from TRBV6-1 and TRBJ2-3, with 7 nucleotides matching TRBD2. Germline CDR1 is MNHNS and CDR2 is SASEGT. This CDR3 region has 13 residues. Trimming at V came to 3 bases and at J to 5 bases, leaving 2 bases not matched to a gene. The CDR3 DNA sequence: TGTGCCAGCAGTGACGAGCGGGGAGATACGCAGTATTTT. Translation gives CASSDERGDTQYF.

The chain carries TRBV2 and TRBJ2-2, with TRBD1 identical over 10 bases. Germline V gives CDR1 SNHLY, CDR2 FYNNEI. The V segment lost 8 bases and the J segment 5 bases; nucleotides outside the gene matches: 8. The CDR3 totals 15 residues. The chain's CDR3 is CASSGQGGHTGELFF. As DNA, the CDR3 is TGTGCCAGCTCCGGACAGGGGGGTCATACCGGGGAGCTGTTTTTT.

The chain is built from TRBV13 and TRBJ2-7, with D perhaps TRBD1 (6 bases). Trimming removed 4 bases from V and 2 bases from J, with 15 bases in between. Germline values: CDR1 PRHDT, CDR2 FYEKMQ (reference sequence). This CDR3 has 15 amino acids. The CDR3 spells CASSSPNRAPYEQYF. DNA for the CDR3: TGTGCCAGCAGCTCGCCCAACAGGGCCCCCTACGAGCAGTACTTC.

J is TRBJ1-5 and V is TRBV28; 7 bases are shared with TRBD1. There are 14 residues in the CDR3. The V gene's germline CDR1 is MDHEN and CDR2 SYDVKM. The V gene end was trimmed by 7 bases and the J gene end by 7 bases; junction bases not matched to a gene: 10. The CDR3 region has the DNA TGTGCCAGCATAGGGGGCGCGAGGGGGCAGCCCCAGCATTTT. It yields the protein CASIGGARGQPQHF.

The chain joins TRBV12-5 to TRBJ2-3; 11 positions match TRBD2. With V trimmed by 0 bases and J by 1 base, 3 bases remained unmatched. This CDR3 is 17 amino acids long. Germline V gene sequence: CDR1 LGHNT, CDR2 FRNRAP. The CDR3 sequence: CASGLVLAGVGTDTQYF. The CDR3 DNA reads as TGTGCTAGTGGTTTGGTACTAGCGGGAGTTGGCACAGATACGCAGTATTTT.

This clone was picked up one time. J is TRBJ2-3 and V is TRBV6-1; 7 bases are shared with TRBD1. The CDR3 length is 14 residues. CDR1 MNHNS and CDR2 SASEGT come from the germline V gene. V was clipped by 7 bases and J by 3 bases; unmatched bases: 7. In DNA form, the CDR3 reads TGTGCCAGCACCAACACCAGGGGGACAGATACGCAGTATTTT. Its translation: CASTNTRGTDTQYF.

The V and J genes are TRBV28 and TRBJ2-7; TRBD1 matches 12 bases. Looked up from germline, CDR1 is MDHEN and CDR2 is SYDVKM. The V gene end was trimmed by 4 bases and the J gene end by 4 bases; junction bases not matched to a gene: 17. The CDR3 covers 19 residues. The DNA for the CDR3 is TGTGCCAGCAGTTCCAACTGGGACAGGGGGCGGGTACCTGGTTACGAGCAGTACTTC. Protein sequence: CASSSNWDRGRVPGYEQYF. The full variable domain, completed using reference TRBV28 and TRBJ2-7, is DVKVTQSSRYLVKRTGEKVFLECVQDMDHENMFWYRQDPGLGLRLIYFSYDVKMKEKGDIPEGYSVSREKKERFSLILESASTNQTSMYLCASSSNWDRGRVPGYEQYFGPGTRLTVT.

This clone was recorded only once. The rearrangement uses TRBV9 and TRBJ2-3; 9 bases fit TRBD1. V dropped 4 bases and J dropped 2; count of bases not matched to a gene: 5. CDR3 length: 15 residues. Germline assignment: CDR1 SGDLS and CDR2 YYNGEE. CDR3 protein: CASSPWDRATDTQYF. For the CDR3, the DNA is TGTGCCAGCAGCCCGTGGGACAGGGCCACAGATACGCAGTATTTT.

The CDR3 nucleotides read TGTGCCAGCAGTCGTCTAGGGAGGGTCGTAGATACGCAGTATTTT. Its protein is CASSRLGRVVDTQYF. The chain combines TRBV11-2 with TRBJ2-3, with TRBD2 identical over 7 bases. After removal of 6 bases from V and 5 bases from J, the junction contained 11 bases not matched to a gene. The germline V gene encodes CDR1 SGHAT and CDR2 FQNNGV. CDR3 length: 15 amino acids.

This clone turned up a few times. The chain uses TRBV7-3 and TRBJ1-2; D is ambiguous. Germline CDR1 SGHTA, CDR2 FQGTGA. The CDR3 consists of 14 residues. Trimming removed 3 bases from V and 2 bases from J, with 10 bases in between. CDR3 amino acids: CASSLSGSNYGYTF. The CDR3 region has the DNA TGTGCCAGCAGCTTGTCGGGTTCCAACTATGGCTACACCTTC.

The rearrangement uses TRBV30 and TRBJ2-7, with 7 positions matching TRBD1. V was clipped by 5 bases and J by 3 bases; unmatched bases: 7. The germline CDR1 and CDR2 sequences are GTSNPN and SVGIG (reference sequence). This CDR3 has 13 amino acids. CDR3 in amino acids: CAWSEGQYYEQYF. CDR3 coding DNA: TGTGCCTGGTCAGAGGGACAGTACTACGAGCAGTACTTC. Full variable domain (missing parts from reference TRBV30 and TRBJ2-7): SQTIHQWPATLVQPVGSPLSLECTVEGTSNPNLYWYRQAAGRGLQLLFYSVGIGQISSEVPQNLSASRPQDRQFILSSKKLLLSDSGFYLCAWSEGQYYEQYFGPGTRLTVT.

The chain has TRBV5-4 and TRBJ1-5; D remains ambiguous. Germline values: CDR1 SGHNT, CDR2 YYREEE (reference sequence). The CDR3 runs to 13 residues. V dropped 0 bases and J dropped 3 bases, with 4 bases sitting between them. In nucleotides, the CDR3 is TGTGCCAGCAGCTTGGGAGTCAATCAGCCCCAGCATTTT. It translates to CASSLGVNQPQHF.

V and J are TRBV29-1 and TRBJ1-1, with D tentatively TRBD1 (5 bases). CDR1 is SQVTM, CDR2 ANQGSEA, per germline. The CDR3 consists of 10 residues. The V gene lost 6 bases and the J gene lost 6 bases, with 8 bases spanning the gap. The CDR3: CSVRDSEAFF. DNA for the CDR3: TGCAGCGTCCGGGACTCTGAAGCTTTCTTT.

This sequence joins TRBV7-8 and TRBJ1-2; TRBD1 might be the D (5 bases). The CDR3 totals 14 residues. The V gene lost 0 bases and the J gene lost 8 bases, with 13 bases spanning the gap. Germline lookup yields CDR1 SGHVS and CDR2 FQNEAQ. This CDR3 reads CASSLAEAGGGYTF. The CDR3 coding sequence is TGTGCCAGCAGCTTAGCGGAAGCTGGGGGGGGCTACACCTTC.

This chain links TRBV5-1 with TRBJ2-7; D might be TRBD1 (5 bases). The CDR3 has 14 amino acids. From germline, CDR1 is SGHRS and CDR2 YFSETQ. The V and J ends lost 0 bases and 6 bases respectively, with 13 bases between them. The chain's CDR3 is CASSLAGRVSEQYF. The CDR3 nucleotides are TGCGCCAGCAGCTTGGCTGGCAGGGTAAGCGAGCAGTACTTC.

This chain connects TRBV28 to TRBJ2-1; 9 bases are a match to TRBD1. CDR3 length: 14 residues. Germline CDR1 is MDHEN and CDR2 is SYDVKM. Trimming at V came to 6 bases and at J to 3 bases, leaving 3 bases not matched to a gene. The CDR3 loop reads CASRGDRVYNEQFF. CDR3 DNA: TGTGCCAGCAGGGGGGACAGGGTCTACAATGAGCAGTTCTTC.

The V and J genes are TRBV5-1 and TRBJ2-7; TRBD1 matches 12 bases. V gave up 4 bases and J gave up 7 bases; unmatched junction bases: 6. This CDR3 is built from 14 residues. Germline-derived CDR1 and CDR2 are SGHRS and YFSETQ. The CDR3 DNA is TGCGCCAGCAGCCCGGGACAGGGGGCAGGGGAGCAGTACTTC. As protein: CASSPGQGAGEQYF. The full variable domain, rest sourced from reference TRBV5-1 and TRBJ2-7, is KAGVTQTPRYLIKTRGQQVTLSCSPISGHRSVSWYQQTPGQGLQFLFEYFSETQRNKGNFPGRFSGRQFSNSRSEMNVSTLELGDSALYLCASSPGQGAGEQYFGPGTRLTVT.

In DNA form, the CDR3 reads TGTGCCAGCTCACCACGACACACAGATACGCAGTATTTT. The encoded protein is CASSPRHTDTQYF. This chain connects TRBV18 to TRBJ2-3; D is unclear. CDR1 KGHSH and CDR2 LQKENI come from the germline V gene. This CDR3 has 13 amino acids. V was trimmed by 1 base and J by 2 bases, leaving 4 bases between them.

This clone has a single count. The chain carries TRBV9 and TRBJ2-1, with D tentatively TRBD2 (6 bases). The CDR3 runs to 15 residues. Between the trimmed V and J ends, which lost 0 bases and 8 bases, there was a span of 15 bases. Germline V gives CDR1 SGDLS, CDR2 YYNGEE. The CDR3 region has the DNA TGTGCCAGCAGCGTAGCTGGGACTGCCTTCGATGAGCAGTTCTTC. Translating it yields CASSVAGTAFDEQFF.

The chain links TRBV27 to TRBJ1-1, with 8 bases fitting TRBD1. The germline CDR1 and CDR2 sequences are MNHEY and SMNVEV (reference sequence). V lost 7 bases to trimming and J lost 1 base; unmatched junction nucleotides: 2. The CDR3 sequence is 13 residues long. CDR3 DNA sequence: TGTGCCAGCAAAACAGGGGGGAACACTGAAGCTTTCTTT. Translating gives CASKTGGNTEAFF.

A few counts support this clone. The rearrangement uses TRBV5-4 and TRBJ2-7; D call uncertain. This CDR3 has 11 residues. Trimming took 0 bases from V and 6 from J, leaving 4 bases between them. Germline-derived CDR1 and CDR2 are SGHNT and YYREEE (reference sequence). The CDR3 DNA sequence: TGTGCCAGCAGCTTGGGGGCCGAGCAGTACTTC. Encoded protein: CASSLGAEQYF.

The chain is built from TRBV7-9 and TRBJ1-3; TRBD1 might be the D (6 bases). Germline V CDR1 and CDR2: SEHNR, FQNEAQ (reference sequence). V was shortened by 4 bases and J by 3 bases, with 10 bases between the two germline ends. This CDR3 contains 14 residues. The CDR3 here is CASSYNRVGNTIYF. In nucleotides, the CDR3 is TGTGCCAGCAGCTACAACAGGGTTGGAAACACCATATATTTT.

The genes are TRBV30 and TRBJ1-1, with TRBD1 matching 8 bases. CDR1 is GTSNPN, CDR2 SVGIG, per germline (reference sequence). The CDR3 sequence is 13 residues long. After removal of 4 bases from V and 1 base from J, the junction contained 2 bases not matched to a gene. For the CDR3, the DNA is TGTGCCTGGAATGACAGGGGGAACACTGAAGCTTTCTTT. Protein product: CAWNDRGNTEAFF.

V is TRBV7-8 and J is TRBJ2-1; TRBD2 aligns across 8 bases. Germline trimming cut 1 base from V and 4 bases from J; bases unmatched to any gene: 6. Germline V CDR1 and CDR2: SGHVS, FQNEAQ. The CDR3 runs to 16 residues. The chain's CDR3 is CASSLDRLAGYNEQFF. The CDR3 bases are TGTGCCAGCAGCTTAGATCGGCTAGCGGGTTACAATGAGCAGTTCTTC.

The chain couples TRBV5-1 to TRBJ1-4; 7 nucleotides agree with TRBD1. The CDR3 loop spans 14 amino acids. Germline CDR1 SGHRS, CDR2 YFSETQ. V lost 4 bases and J lost 3; bases outside the gene matches: 3. In nucleotides, the CDR3 is TGCGCCAGCAGCCTTGACAGGGCTAATGAAAAACTGTTTTTT. Amino acids: CASSLDRANEKLFF.

The chain recombines TRBV27 with TRBJ2-2; 7 bases are shared with TRBD1. The CDR3 runs to 14 residues. CDR1 MNHEY and CDR2 SMNVEV come from the germline V gene (reference sequence). J gave up 4 bases and V 6 bases, and 5 bases lay outside the gene matches. The CDR3 nucleotides are TGTGCCAGCAGGAAACAGGGGATCACCGGGGAGCTGTTTTTT. Protein product: CASRKQGITGELFF.